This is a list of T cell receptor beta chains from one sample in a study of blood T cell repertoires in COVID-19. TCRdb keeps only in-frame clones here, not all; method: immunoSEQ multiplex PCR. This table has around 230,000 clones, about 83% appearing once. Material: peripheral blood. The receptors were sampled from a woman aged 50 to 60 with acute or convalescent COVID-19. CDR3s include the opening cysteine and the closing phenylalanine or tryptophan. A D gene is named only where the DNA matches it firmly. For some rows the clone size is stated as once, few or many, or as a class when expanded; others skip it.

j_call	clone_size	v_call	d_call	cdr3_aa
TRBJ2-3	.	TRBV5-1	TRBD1	CASNLQGGWADTQYF
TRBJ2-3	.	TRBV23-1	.	CASSQKGGTECTDTQYF
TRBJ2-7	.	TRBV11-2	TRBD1	CASSLGAGQGAYEQYF
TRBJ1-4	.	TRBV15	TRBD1	CATSRPGGQLNEKLFF
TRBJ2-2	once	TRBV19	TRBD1	CASSMPARGSGELFF
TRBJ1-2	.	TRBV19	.	CASRAGYGYTF
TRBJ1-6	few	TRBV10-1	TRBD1	CASSRDRNVNSPLHF
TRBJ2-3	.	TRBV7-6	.	CASSPNGRVTDTQYF
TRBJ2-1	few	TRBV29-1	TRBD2	CSVEGGSGGSSYNEQFF
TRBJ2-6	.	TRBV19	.	CASSSGPGANVLTF
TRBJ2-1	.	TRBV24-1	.	CATSDPAGRGSSYNEQFF
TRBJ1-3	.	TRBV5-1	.	CASSLGDPLGNTIYF
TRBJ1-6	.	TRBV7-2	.	CASSLDRGNNSPLHF
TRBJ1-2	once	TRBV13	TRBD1	CASSLTGTGVGGYTF
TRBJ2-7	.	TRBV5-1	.	CASSLDGSLLMAYEQYF
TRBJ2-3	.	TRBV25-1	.	CASSPGGGSGADTQYF
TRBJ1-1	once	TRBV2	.	CASSAFLGGVTEAFF
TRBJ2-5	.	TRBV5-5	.	CASSFRLEQETQYF
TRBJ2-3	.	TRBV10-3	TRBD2	CAISESKRERSDTQYF
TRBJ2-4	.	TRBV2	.	CASNGEGIAKNIQYF
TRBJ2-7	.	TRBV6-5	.	CASSGVREQYF
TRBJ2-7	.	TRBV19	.	CASSISGQTYEQYF
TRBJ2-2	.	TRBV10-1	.	CASSDRGTGELFF
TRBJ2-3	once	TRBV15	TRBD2	CATSVGLAGGGDTQYF
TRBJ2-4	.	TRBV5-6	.	CASSDLQGAKNIQYF
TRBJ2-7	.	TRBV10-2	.	CASSEAMGIEQYF
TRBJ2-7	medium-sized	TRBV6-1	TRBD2	CASSEGLAEHYEQYF
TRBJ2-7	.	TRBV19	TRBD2	CASSISPGLAGVAHEQYF
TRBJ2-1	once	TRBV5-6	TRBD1	CASSSPQGGEQFF
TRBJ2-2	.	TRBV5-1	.	CASSSQGLGTGELFF
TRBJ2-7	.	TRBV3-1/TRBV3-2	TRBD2	CASRSQGTSDEQYF
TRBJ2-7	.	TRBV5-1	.	CASSLDSAEQYF
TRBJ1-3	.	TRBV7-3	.	CASSLTGRGADTIYF
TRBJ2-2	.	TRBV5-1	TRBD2	CASSGGLAGAETGELFF
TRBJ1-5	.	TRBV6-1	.	CASSEYIGGTPRQPQHF
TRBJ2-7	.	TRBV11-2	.	CASSLDIRFSYEQYF
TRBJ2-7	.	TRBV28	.	CASGSDGTYEQYF
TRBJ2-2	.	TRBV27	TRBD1	CASSLRGPSWELFF
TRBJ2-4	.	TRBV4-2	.	CASSPIQGGKNIQYF
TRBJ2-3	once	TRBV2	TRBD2	CASSVGGSASDTQYF
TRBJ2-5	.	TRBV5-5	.	CASSQLTSGSETQYF
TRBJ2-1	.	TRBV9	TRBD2	CASSDIAGTYNEQFF
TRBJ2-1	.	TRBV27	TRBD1	CASMGPGGYNEQFF
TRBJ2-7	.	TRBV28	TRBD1	CASSSTGANYEQYF
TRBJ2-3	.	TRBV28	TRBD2	CASSSPGGEGDTDTQYF
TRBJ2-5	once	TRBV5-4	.	CASSLSTTQETQYF
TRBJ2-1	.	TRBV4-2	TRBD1	CASRDRAQSYNEQFF
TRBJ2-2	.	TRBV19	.	CASIGRGSLAGELFF
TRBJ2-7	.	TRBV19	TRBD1	CASSRWDRDEQYF
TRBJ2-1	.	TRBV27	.	CASSFGQQYEQFF
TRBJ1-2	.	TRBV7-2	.	CASSLVSAGANYGYTF
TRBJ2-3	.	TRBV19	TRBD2	CASSIGGTSGGGSTDTQYF